The clone carrying this T cell receptor (beta chain) has a handful of counts. Its specificity is not known. The data stem from a study of beta chain features in type 1 diabetes. The whole isolated RNA underwent reverse transcription, so sequencing captured expressed TCRB transcripts. Sequencing used immunoSEQ multiplex PCR; TCRdb keeps in-frame clones, though not all of them. The profile shows 93,000 or so clones, 25% to 35% of them singletons. Findings and caveats of the study: Moderate but significant shortening of TCRB CDR3s was recorded in all four CD4+ subsets from Type 1 diabetes patients.

Germline CDR1 LNHDA, CDR2 SQIVND (reference sequence). With 0 bases clipped from V and 10 bases from J, the junction kept 1 base outside the gene matches. The CDR3 covers 14 residues. Sequencing was done on a sample of central memory CD4+ T cells from blood. The source is a woman aged 18-35 years with type 1 diabetes. V usage is TRBV19 and J usage is TRBJ2-1; 12 bases map to TRBD2. The CDR3 loop is CASSIDGTSGEQFF. In DNA, the CDR3 is TGTGCCAGTAGTATAGACGGGACTAGCGGGGAGCAGTTCTTC.